These 30 T cell receptor beta chains came from one sample sequenced in a study of T cells after yellow fever vaccination. From the 5' RACE reads, TCRdb called clonotypes with MiXCR, one entry per CDR3 protein. Of 610,000 or so distinct CDR3 sequences listed, over 9% were seen once; the top ten hold about 16%. The source material was PBMCs, sampled on the day of the yellow fever booster vaccination. The receptor source for this set is a young man who received the YFV17D yellow fever vaccine.

This clonotype was seen only a few times. The rearrangement links TRBV6-7 to TRBJ2-2; 11 nucleotides match TRBD2. TRBV6-7 is marked as an open reading frame, function uncertain. V shed 5 bases and J 3 bases; nucleotides not matched to a gene: 14. CDR3 length equals 19 residues. DNA of the CDR3: TGTGCCAGCAGTCCCCTTAGCGGGAGGGACTTAATGGACACCGGGGAGCTGTTTTTT. Protein sequence: CASSPLSGRDLMDTGELFF.

This clonotype was picked up many times. This sequence joins TRBV7-9 and TRBJ1-1; D gene ambiguous. CDR3 size: 14 residues. V dropped 6 bases and J dropped 3 bases, with 14 bases sitting between them. Germline CDR1 and CDR2: SEHNR and FQNEAQ (reference sequence). CDR3 amino acids: CASRLNREDTEAFF. The CDR3 bases are TGTGCCAGCAGGCTTAATAGAGAGGACACTGAAGCTTTCTTT.

This chain uses TRBV5-1 with TRBJ2-4, with 11 bases lining up with TRBD2. After removal of 4 bases from V and 8 bases from J, the junction contained 14 bases not matched to a gene. Germline-derived CDR1 and CDR2 are SGHRS and YFSETQ. CDR3 length equals 17 residues. For the CDR3, the DNA is TGCGCCAGCAGCCCTAAAATGGAACTAGCGGGGGTTCACATTCAGTACTTC. Its protein is CASSPKMELAGVHIQYF.

This clonotype was seen at least ten times. The rearrangement joins TRBV7-2 to TRBJ2-1; unclear D gene. Deletions cut 5 bases from V and 2 bases from J, with 10 bases between. This CDR3 has 14 residues. The germline V gene encodes CDR1 SGHTA and CDR2 FQGNSA. In nucleotides, the CDR3 is TGTGCCAGCAGCCTAGGCTTCGCCTACAATGAGCAGTTCTTC. Its translation: CASSLGFAYNEQFF.

This chain joins TRBV5-8 and TRBJ2-2, with a weak D call TRBD2 (6 bases). V was pared by 0 bases and J by 4 bases, with 7 bases between. Germline V gene lookup returns CDR1 SGHTS and CDR2 YDEGEE. The CDR3 is 14 residues long. CDR3 DNA sequence: TGTGCCAGCAGCTTGGGGGGGGTCACCGGGGAGCTGTTTTTT. Translating gives CASSLGGVTGELFF. The full variable domain, completed using reference TRBV5-8 and TRBJ2-2, is EAGVTQSPTHLIKTRGQQATLRCSPISGHTSVYWYQQALGLGLQFLLWYDEGEERNRGNFPPRFSGRQFPNYSSELNVNALELEDSALYLCASSLGGVTGELFFGEGSRLTVL.

This clonotype has a handful of counts. The chain joins TRBV10-2 to TRBJ2-1; TRBD2 matches 10 bases. V shed 7 bases and J 5 bases; nucleotides not matched to a gene: 11. Germline lookup yields CDR1 WSHSY and CDR2 SAAADI. The CDR3 has 16 residues. The CDR3, as DNA: TGCGCCAGCATACCTAGCGGGAGTGGTGTCGACAATGAGCAGTTCTTC. Translation: CASIPSGSGVDNEQFF.

This clonotype showed up just a few times. J is TRBJ2-4 and V is TRBV13; the match to TRBD1 covers 7 bases. The CDR3 covers 17 residues. Trimming took 6 bases from V and 0 from J; bases not matched to a gene: 11. Germline V gene sequence: CDR1 PRHDT, CDR2 FYEKMQ (reference sequence). CDR3 loop: CASSRTGLPIAKNIQYF. The CDR3 DNA follows: TGTGCCAGCAGTCGGACAGGTCTACCGATAGCCAAAAACATTCAGTACTTC. Using reference TRBV13 and TRBJ2-4 for the parts outside the CDR3, the full variable domain is AAGVIQSPRHLIKEKRETATLKCYPIPRHDTVYWYQQGPGQDPQFLISFYEKMQSDKGSIPDRFSAQQFSDYHSELNMSSLELGDSALYFCASSRTGLPIAKNIQYFGAGTRLSVL.

The gene calls are TRBV27 and TRBJ2-2; no clear D. The V end was cut by 0 bases, the J end by 5 bases, with 10 bases between. This CDR3 has 15 residues. Germline CDR1 and CDR2: MNHEY and SMNVEV (reference sequence). The CDR3: CASSLSVAATGELFF. The CDR3 bases are TGTGCCAGCAGTTTATCAGTGGCAGCGACCGGGGAGCTGTTTTTT.

CDR3 DNA: TGTGCCAGCAGCCCCTATGGGGAAAAACTGTTTTTT. It specifies CASSPYGEKLFF. The V and J genes are TRBV3-1 and TRBJ1-4, with D unresolved. CDR1 and CDR2 from the germline V gene are LGHDT and YNNKEL (reference sequence). The CDR3 runs to 12 residues. Trimming removed 4 bases from V and 8 bases from J, with 8 bases in between.

This clonotype was seen a handful of times. The chain employs TRBV20-1 and TRBJ2-7; D not certain. V was trimmed by 0 bases and J by 7 bases, leaving 7 bases between them. This CDR3 contains 11 residues. CDR1 is DFQATT and CDR2 is SNEGSKA in the germline V gene (reference sequence). CDR3: CSARDNWEQYF. In DNA, the CDR3 is TGCAGTGCTAGAGATAATTGGGAGCAGTACTTC.

This clonotype was counted between two and nine times. This chain connects TRBV7-9 to TRBJ1-4; tentatively, D is TRBD1 (5 bases). V shed 1 base and J shed 7 bases, with 19 bases lying between them. The CDR3 is 17 residues long. CDR1 and CDR2 (germline): SEHNR, FQNEAQ (reference sequence). CDR3 sequence (DNA): TGTGCCAGCAGCTTAGGAAGTGGAGGGGCGCGTTCTGAAAAACTGTTTTTT. The encoded protein is CASSLGSGGARSEKLFF. Using reference TRBV7-9 and TRBJ1-4 for the parts outside the CDR3, the full variable domain is DTGVSQNPRHKITKRGQNVTFRCDPISEHNRLYWYRQTLGQGPEFLTYFQNEAQLEKSRLLSDRFSAERPKGSFSTLEIQRTEQGDSAMYLCASSLGSGGARSEKLFFGSGTQLSVL.

This clonotype was observed a handful of times. The chain couples TRBV29-1 to TRBJ2-5, with D possibly being TRBD1 or TRBD2 (5 bases each). Germline V gives CDR1 SQVTM, CDR2 ANQGSEA. Trimming took off 8 bases at V and 5 bases at J, with 15 bases between the two ends. The CDR3 contains 12 residues. CDR3 in amino acids: CSLWDRWETQYF. The CDR3 bases are TGCAGCCTATGGGACCGTTGGGAGACCCAGTACTTC.

In its sample, this clonotype was seen a few times. This sequence joins TRBV18 and TRBJ1-1; unclear D gene. The germline V gene encodes CDR1 KGHSH and CDR2 LQKENI. The CDR3 is 13 amino acids. The V end was cut by 4 bases, the J end by 2 bases, with 8 bases between. The CDR3 spells CASSRGTNTEAFF. The CDR3 nucleotides read TGTGCCAGCTCACGAGGCACCAACACTGAAGCTTTCTTT.

This rearrangement joins TRBV7-2 to TRBJ2-3; D is perhaps TRBD2 (7 bases). Trimming removed 5 bases from V and 5 bases from J, with 17 bases in between. The CDR3 contains 15 residues. CDR1 is SGHTA, CDR2 FQGNSA, per germline. The CDR3, as DNA: TGTGCCAGCAGCAAACTGAGGGGGAGGGAAGATACGCAGTATTTT. The encoded protein is CASSKLRGREDTQYF.

The rearrangement joins TRBV5-6 to TRBJ1-1; a possible D gene is TRBD1 (5 bases). This CDR3 has 13 amino acids. Germline V gene lookup returns CDR1 SGHDT and CDR2 YYEEEE. The V end was cut by 2 bases, the J end by 5 bases, with 10 bases between. This CDR3 is CASSFWGGTEAFF. DNA for the CDR3: TGTGCCAGCAGCTTTTGGGGGGGTACTGAAGCTTTCTTT.

This rearrangement joins TRBV20-1 to TRBJ2-7; no clear D gene. The CDR3 length is 12 residues. The germline V gene has CDR1 DFQATT and CDR2 SNEGSKA (reference sequence). Trimming stripped 4 bases from V and 5 bases from J, with 12 bases between. CDR3 sequence (DNA): TGCAGTGCTACGCCCCAGAGCCACGAGCAGTACTTC. It codes for CSATPQSHEQYF.

This clonotype has at least ten counts. The V gene is TRBV7-2, the J gene TRBJ2-7, with 8 nucleotides matching TRBD1. With V trimmed by 3 bases and J by 5 bases, 3 bases remained unmatched. The CDR3 spans 13 residues. CDR1 SGHTA and CDR2 FQGNSA come from the germline V gene. Here the CDR3 reads CASSFDRGHEQYF. The CDR3 DNA is TGTGCCAGCAGCTTTGACAGGGGCCACGAGCAGTACTTC.

This clonotype came up a few times. The chain couples TRBV14 to TRBJ1-2; weak D call: TRBD1 (5 bases). The germline gives CDR1 SGHDN, CDR2 FVKESK. This CDR3 comprises 13 residues. V lost 6 bases to trimming and J lost 0 bases, with 8 bases between them. This CDR3 is CASSDSSNYGYTF. CDR3 nucleotide sequence: TGTGCCAGCAGTGACAGCTCTAACTATGGCTACACCTTC.

This sequence joins TRBV20-1 and TRBJ1-3; TRBD1 agrees at 7 bases. V was clipped by 3 bases and J by 2 bases; unmatched bases: 7. Germline lookup yields CDR1 DFQATT and CDR2 SNEGSKA (reference sequence). CDR3 size: 15 residues. CDR3 amino acids: CSASPLGQAGNTIYF. The CDR3 bases are TGCAGTGCTAGTCCTTTAGGACAGGCTGGAAACACCATATATTTT.

This rearrangement joins TRBV4-2 to TRBJ2-1; 7 bases align to TRBD2. Per germline, CDR1 LGHNA and CDR2 YNFKEQ. This CDR3 comprises 19 residues. V shed 0 bases, J shed 6 bases, and the junction held 17 bases outside the gene matches. CDR3 coding DNA: TGTGCCAGCAGCCAAGATCCAAGGGCGGGAGCTGATTTGAGCAATGAGCAGTTCTTC. The encoded protein is CASSQDPRAGADLSNEQFF.

V gene TRBV5-1 combines with J gene TRBJ1-1, with TRBD1 identical over 11 bases. Germline CDR1 reads SGHRS; CDR2 reads YFSETQ. V lost 0 bases and J lost 3; bases outside the gene matches: 1. The CDR3 contains 15 residues. CDR3 coding DNA: TGCGCCAGCAGCTTGGAGGACAGGGGGCACACTGAAGCTTTCTTT. Translated: CASSLEDRGHTEAFF. Based on the CDR3 plus reference TRBV5-1 and TRBJ1-1, the full variable domain is KAGVTQTPRYLIKTRGQQVTLSCSPISGHRSVSWYQQTPGQGLQFLFEYFSETQRNKGNFPGRFSGRQFSNSRSEMNVSTLELGDSALYLCASSLEDRGHTEAFFGQGTRLTVV.

This sequence joins TRBV20-1 and TRBJ2-1, with 10 bases identical to TRBD2. The CDR3 covers 15 residues. Per the germline V gene, CDR1 is DFQATT and CDR2 is SNEGSKA (reference sequence). The CDR3 protein is CSPRSGRGYYNEQFF. In DNA, the CDR3 is TGCAGCCCTCGAAGCGGGAGGGGATACTATAATGAGCAGTTCTTC.

This clonotype came up many times. The chain uses TRBV9 and TRBJ2-1; D is perhaps TRBD1 (8 bases). With 3 bases removed from V and 7 bases from J, the gap between germline ends came to 17 bases. Germline-derived CDR1 and CDR2 are SGDLS and YYNGEE. The CDR3 contains 15 residues. CDR3 region: CASSAPGGGRNEQFF. In nucleotides, the CDR3 is TGTGCCAGCAGCGCCCCAGGGGGCGGGAGAAATGAGCAGTTCTTC. The whole variable domain, remainder taken from reference TRBV9 and TRBJ2-1, is DSGVTQTPKHLITATGQRVTLRCSPRSGDLSVYWYQQSLDQGLQFLIQYYNGEERAKGNILERFSAQQFPDLHSELNLSSLELGDSALYFCASSAPGGGRNEQFFGPGTRLTVL.

The rearrangement uses TRBV20-1 and TRBJ2-3, with TRBD2 identical over 8 bases. Germline values: CDR1 DFQATT, CDR2 SNEGSKA (reference sequence). The CDR3 length is 18 residues. Trimming cost V 1 base and J 4 bases; bases outside gene matches: 16. The CDR3 DNA is TGCAGTGCTAGAGCTTTAGGTTTTCTAGCGGGTATCTCAGATACGCAGTATTTT. This codes for CSARALGFLAGISDTQYF.

This clonotype was seen a handful of times. The chain has TRBV7-2 and TRBJ2-6; 10 nucleotides match TRBD2. Germline lookup yields CDR1 SGHTA and CDR2 FQGNSA. The CDR3 extends over 17 amino acids. V lost 6 bases to trimming and J lost 1 base; unmatched junction nucleotides: 6. This CDR3 is CASRGLAGVSGANVLTF. The CDR3 DNA sequence: TGTGCCAGCAGGGGTCTAGCGGGAGTTTCTGGGGCCAACGTCCTGACTTTC.

The chain carries TRBV7-2 and TRBJ2-7; TRBD1 might be the D (6 bases). Germline V gene lookup returns CDR1 SGHTA and CDR2 FQGNSA. There are 15 residues in the CDR3. The V end was cut by 1 base, the J end by 5 bases, with 15 bases between. CDR3 sequence reads: CASSLVSQGRHEQYF. CDR3 nucleotide sequence: TGTGCCAGCAGCTTAGTCTCACAGGGACGCCACGAGCAGTACTTC. Variable domain in full (rest from reference TRBV7-2 and TRBJ2-7): GAGVSQSPSNKVTEKGKDVELRCDPISGHTALYWYRQSLGQGLEFLIYFQGNSAPDKSGLPSDRFSAERTGGSVSTLTIQRTQQEDSAVYLCASSLVSQGRHEQYFGPGTRLTVT.

Only a few counts were recorded for this clonotype. V gene TRBV29-1 combines with J gene TRBJ2-3, with TRBD2 identical over 9 bases. The CDR3 length is 16 residues. CDR1 is SQVTM, CDR2 ANQGSEA, per germline. J lost 3 bases, V lost 3 bases, and 10 bases had no gene match. The DNA of the CDR3 is TGCAGCGTTGACGTCGGGCGGGAGGGCTTTACAGATACGCAGTATTTT. Translated, it gives CSVDVGREGFTDTQYF.

This clonotype was observed a few times. The chain links TRBV20-1 to TRBJ2-3; TRBD2 matches 9 bases. The CDR3 extends over 21 amino acids. Trimming removed 1 base from V and 2 bases from J; junction bases left unmatched: 22. Germline CDR1 is DFQATT and CDR2 is SNEGSKA (reference sequence). The CDR3 spells CSARVRQGRAGGPGPTDTQYF. The CDR3 bases are TGCAGTGCTAGAGTCCGTCAGGGTCGGGCGGGAGGGCCCGGGCCCACAGATACGCAGTATTTT.

In this sample, this clonotype turned up many times. The chain combines TRBV10-3 with TRBJ2-1, with TRBD1 as a possible D gene (6 bases). The germline V gene has CDR1 ENHRY and CDR2 SYGVKD. The CDR3 extends over 14 amino acids. V was shortened by 5 bases and J by 1 base, with 9 bases between the two germline ends. The CDR3 spells CAISTRGSYNEQFF. For the CDR3, the DNA is TGTGCCATCAGTACCAGGGGTTCCTACAATGAGCAGTTCTTC.

V is TRBV12-3 or TRBV12-4 and J is TRBJ2-5, with TRBD2 matching over 9 bases. The V segment lost 3 bases and the J segment 4 bases; nucleotides outside the gene matches: 6. This CDR3 region has 15 residues. DNA of the CDR3: TGTGCCAGCAGTTTTCGAGCGGGAGGCTCAGAGACCCAGTACTTC. It specifies CASSFRAGGSETQYF.